This TCR beta chain was recovered during a study of blood T cell repertoires in COVID-19 (TCRdb year 2020). Concerning the study at large: Collaborator samples came from the United States, Italy and Spain and covered acute and convalescent phases of COVID-19. HLA class I and class II types, where available, came from metadata supplied by the sample provider rather than from assay-based typing. The material from the prospective study consisted of cDNA or gDNA derived from T cells, B-cell-depleted T cells, or PBMCs. A freely available public database, intended as a resource for researchers studying the immune response to SARS-CoV-2, is where the repertoires were released. Sample metadata almost always included a de-identified subject ID, COVID-19 status, age in years and sex. Samples came from the ongoing ImmuneRACE study (first 160 participants) plus 1,254 subjects from 6 global collaborators. Deeply sampled blood TCRbeta repertoires from subjects exposed to, actively infected with, or recovered from COVID-19 were included in the dataset.

Broad study findings and their caveats: The quantity of clinical and demographic metadata differed by source and by participant and was supplied without curation.

The collaborating institutions used their own protocols to collect whole blood in K2EDTA tubes. Collaborator samples were shipped for TCRbeta analysis as frozen whole blood, isolated PBMCs, or DNA extracted from either sample type. Turning to this clone: The clone's antigen remains unknown. The sample holds no much larger clone one base away, and base qualities are not on file.

The germline V gene supplies CDR1 SGHAT and CDR2 FQNNGV. The CDR3 runs 14 residues from the cysteine to the phenylalanine. Only CDR3 DNA is held: 42 bases, read in frame from base 1. Trimming removed 5 bases from V and 2 bases from J; the gene matches leave 6 bases unexplained. TCRbeta CDR3 regions were amplified from genomic DNA using the immunoSEQ Assay, a bias-controlled multiplex PCR. The study's own analysis went as follows. The number of nucleated cells in each sample was estimated from the amplification of reference gene primers within the assay. To quantify the absolute abundance of each unique TCRbeta CDR3 rearrangement, sequence reads were collapsed and filtered. For each sample, productive Simpson clonality was calculated as the square root of Simpson's diversity index over productive rearrangements. Held by TCRdb, this immuneACCESS table contains in-frame sequences only and omits some clones. Under half of the omission traces to an unresolved V gene where checked; the cause of the rest is unknown. V and J calls and clone size come straight from that table; D and trimming were deduced from the DNA. In this sample the table shows under 300,000 clones, about 88% of which occur a single time. The top ten hold about 4% of the sample.

Sequenced material: peripheral blood. The receptor chain draws on TRBV11-2 and TRBJ2-7, and 7 bases in between align with TRBD1. The receptor was derived from a man aged 18 to 35 with active or convalescent COVID-19. The bases are TGTGCCAGCAGCCCGACAGGGCGTGCCTACGAGCAGTACTTC. This yields the protein CASSPTGRAYEQYF. Joined to the reference TRBV11-2 and TRBJ2-7 proteins, this CDR3 gives the full variable domain: EAGVAQSPRYKIIEKRQSVAFWCNPISGHATLYWYQQILGQGPKLLIQFQNNGVVDDSQLPKDRFSAERLKGVDSTLKIQPAKLEDSAVYLCASSPTGRAYEQYFGPGTRLTVT.